This TCR beta chain was obtained from a study of glioma-infiltrating T cells after dendritic cell vaccination. Study-level findings and limits: Few patients contributed both blood and tumor specimens.

The CDR3 sequence is 13 residues long. Trimming stripped 8 bases from V and 6 bases from J, with 17 bases between. Germline CDR1 and CDR2: MNHEY and SVGAGI. Documented time point: after dendritic cell vaccination, including at tumor progression/relapse. For this clone: The target antigen is unknown.

The immunoSEQ assay amplified TCRB CDR3 from up to roughly 2 ug DNA. The repertoire was sequenced with immunoSEQ multiplex PCR; TCRdb's copy has only in-frame clones and lacks some. The table records more than 95,000 clones, around 87% of them present only once. This receptor was obtained from a human donor with glioblastoma. The sample consisted of blood, taken after dendritic cell vaccination. The chain joins TRBV6-5 to TRBJ2-7; tentatively, D is TRBD1 (6 bases). CDR3 bases: TGTGCCAGCGGGATTGTACAGGGTGGCGAGCAGTACTTC. This encodes CASGIVQGGEQYF.